Below, 19 T cell receptor beta chains from the same sample are listed, as sequenced in a study of blood T cells in healthy people across ages. With a J-beta primer mix and a sample-barcoded 5' primer, a second PCR ran about 7 to 11 cycles. TCRdb called the 5' RACE reads again in MiXCR, with one record for every CDR3 protein. The sample consists of roughly 800,000 distinct CDR3 sequences, approximately 25% of them appearing once. The sample was also reused in another study, on T cells of mothers and their children.

Source material: blood. The source is a boy between 5 and 17 years old in good health.

The chain has TRBV28 and TRBJ2-5; no definite D call. Germline assignment: CDR1 MDHEN and CDR2 SYDVKM. This CDR3 spans 12 amino acids. Trimming took off 5 bases at V and 3 bases at J, with 7 bases between the two ends. CDR3 amino acids: CASSNPEETQYF. As DNA, the CDR3 is TGTGCCAGCAGTAACCCTGAAGAGACCCAGTACTTC.

This clonotype was recorded a few times. The chain couples TRBV27 to TRBJ1-4; 9 bases agree with TRBD1. Looked up from germline, CDR1 is MNHEY and CDR2 is SMNVEV (reference sequence). CDR3 length equals 15 residues. V dropped 7 bases and J dropped 6; count of bases not matched to a gene: 9. Here the CDR3 DNA reads TGTGCCAGCAAGACTAGGGACAGGGCAGATGAAAAACTGTTTTTT. Encoded protein: CASKTRDRADEKLFF.

V is TRBV2 and J is TRBJ2-5; D is ambiguous. The CDR3 length is 14 residues. CDR1 is SNHLY, CDR2 FYNNEI, per germline. V lost 1 base and J 0 bases, leaving 6 bases between the germline ends. The DNA for the CDR3 is TGTGCCAGCAGTGAAGACAGTTACCAAGAGACCCAGTACTTC. Residues: CASSEDSYQETQYF. Variable domain in full (rest from reference TRBV2 and TRBJ2-5): EPEVTQTPSHQVTQMGQEVILRCVPISNHLYFYWYRQILGQKVEFLVSFYNNEISEKSEIFDDQFSVERPDGSNFTLKIRSTKLEDSAMYFCASSEDSYQETQYFGPGTRLLVL.

The chain is built from TRBV18 and TRBJ1-3; D might be TRBD1 (5 bases). This CDR3 spans 18 amino acids. Trimming pared 2 bases from V and 4 bases from J, leaving 21 bases between. Germline CDR1 and CDR2: KGHSH and LQKENI. CDR3 sequence reads: CASSPIDGGTRRGNTIYF. The CDR3 DNA is TGTGCCAGCTCACCAATTGACGGGGGAACGAGGCGAGGAAACACCATATATTTT.

This clonotype has a handful of counts. The CDR3 loop reads CSVEEDLSGNTIYF. As DNA, the CDR3 is TGCAGCGTTGAAGAAGACCTCTCTGGAAACACCATATATTTT. The chain is built from TRBV29-1 and TRBJ1-3; D is uncertain. From germline, CDR1 is SQVTM and CDR2 ANQGSEA. V was shortened by 0 bases and J by 0 bases, with 6 bases between the two germline ends. This CDR3 is 14 amino acids long.

This clonotype showed up just a few times. One base away lies a much larger clone, so this may be a sequencing read error. CDR3 protein: CSVEHLQETQCF. The CDR3 DNA reads as TGCAGCGTTGAACATCTCCAAGAGACCCAGTGCTTC. The chain carries TRBV29-1 and TRBJ2-5; D unclear. Germline CDR1 and CDR2: SQVTM and ANQGSEA. This CDR3 is 12 amino acids long.

This clonotype was detected a few times. V gene TRBV5-6 combines with J gene TRBJ2-3, with unresolved D. CDR1 SGHDT and CDR2 YYEEEE come from the germline V gene. The germline V and J ends were trimmed by 2 bases and 9 bases, with 10 bases remaining between them. This CDR3 is 12 amino acids long. In DNA, the CDR3 is TGTGCCAGCAGCTTAATTCCACCCACGCAGTATTTT. It is translated as CASSLIPPTQYF.

V and J are TRBV20-1 and TRBJ2-1; D is ambiguous. The end of the DNA aligns better with TRBJ2-7, so the J call may be wrong. Germline V gene data show CDR1 as DFQATT and CDR2 as SNEGSKA (reference sequence). The CDR3 sequence is 15 residues long. This CDR3 is CSARDWTVASYEQYF. The CDR3 DNA is TGCAGTGCTAGAGATTGGACGGTGGCCTCCTACGAGCAGTACTTC.

This clonotype was picked up a small number of times. The chain uses TRBV19 and TRBJ2-5, with D hard to call. The J call could be wrong; TRBJ2-1 is a better fit for the DNA end. The V gene's germline CDR1 is LNHDA and CDR2 SQIVND (reference sequence). This CDR3 spans 18 amino acids. The CDR3 is CASSIGDRMGFGYNEQFF. CDR3 sequence (DNA): TGTGCCAGTAGTATAGGGGATAGGATGGGGTTCGGCTACAATGAGCAGTTCTTC.

J is TRBJ2-7 and V is TRBV29-1; possible D gene TRBD1, 6 bases. In germline, CDR1 is SQVTM, CDR2 ANQGSEA. The CDR3 consists of 13 residues. The V end lost 1 base, the J end lost 6 bases, and 13 bases lay between the germline ends. DNA for the CDR3: TGCAGCGTTGAAGGGGGGCGCCCAACCGAGCAGTACTTC. Protein product: CSVEGGRPTEQYF.

The CDR3 DNA reads TGTGCCAGCAAAGGGGAGACCCAGTACTTC. It encodes CASKGETQYF. This chain links TRBV6-6 with TRBJ2-5, with D unclear. CDR1 and CDR2 from the germline V gene are MNHNY and SVGAGI (reference sequence). This CDR3 region has 10 residues. The ends were cut back, 7 bases at V and 5 bases at J, with 5 bases in the middle.

The chain joins TRBV5-1 to TRBJ2-5, with 8 nucleotides matching TRBD2. V dropped 9 bases and J dropped 5; count of bases not matched to a gene: 12. Looked up from germline, CDR1 is SGHRS and CDR2 is YFSETQ. CDR3 length equals 14 residues. Here the CDR3 DNA reads TGCGCCACCTCCACGGGGGGGCCCGGGGAGACCCAGTACTTC. This translates into CATSTGGPGETQYF.

V gene TRBV4-1 combines with J gene TRBJ2-5; weak D call: TRBD2 (6 bases). Germline V gives CDR1 MGHRA, CDR2 YSYEKL. The CDR3 sequence is 15 residues long. V was pared by 1 base and J by 8 bases, with 17 bases between. The CDR3 reads CASSQVRLAADTQYF. DNA of the CDR3: TGCGCCAGCAGCCAAGTCCGGTTAGCGGCGGACACCCAGTACTTC.

This clonotype appeared many times. The V and J genes are TRBV13 and TRBJ2-1; possible D gene TRBD2, 5 bases. From germline, CDR1 is PRHDT and CDR2 FYEKMQ (reference sequence). V was shortened by 3 bases and J by 4 bases, with 10 bases between the two germline ends. This CDR3 is built from 14 residues. The CDR3 loop is CASSFRDPYNEQFF. In DNA form, the CDR3 reads TGTGCCAGCAGCTTCCGGGATCCGTACAATGAGCAGTTCTTC.

The chain joins TRBV19 to TRBJ1-5, with D hard to call. The V and J ends lost 7 bases and 2 bases respectively, with 6 bases between them. The CDR3 has 12 amino acids. Looked up from germline, CDR1 is LNHDA and CDR2 is SQIVND (reference sequence). The CDR3 nucleotides are TGTGCCAGTAAAACGGGCAATCAGCCCCAGCATTTT. Translating it yields CASKTGNQPQHF.

The J gene is TRBJ2-5, the V gene TRBV6-6; 7 bases align to TRBD1. This CDR3 region has 16 residues. J gave up 0 bases and V 5 bases, and 9 bases lay outside the gene matches. Germline V gene sequence: CDR1 MNHNY, CDR2 SVGAGI (reference sequence). The CDR3 spells CASSLILTGNQETQYF. The CDR3 DNA sequence: TGTGCCAGCAGTCTTATCCTGACAGGGAACCAAGAGACCCAGTACTTC.

The gene calls are TRBV28 and TRBJ2-3; D call uncertain. Looked up from germline, CDR1 is MDHEN and CDR2 is SYDVKM. This CDR3 has 15 residues. Trimming removed 5 bases from V and 4 bases from J, with 16 bases in between. CDR3 sequence (DNA): TGTGCCAGCAGTCCCGGTGGGGATTCCCCAGATACGCAGTATTTT. It yields the protein CASSPGGDSPDTQYF. Using reference TRBV28 and TRBJ2-3 for the parts outside the CDR3, the full variable domain is DVKVTQSSRYLVKRTGEKVFLECVQDMDHENMFWYRQDPGLGLRLIYFSYDVKMKEKGDIPEGYSVSREKKERFSLILESASTNQTSMYLCASSPGGDSPDTQYFGPGTRLTVL.

This clonotype has just a few counts. The chain is built from TRBV20-1 and TRBJ2-7; possible D gene TRBD1, 6 bases. Germline CDR1 DFQATT, CDR2 SNEGSKA (reference sequence). This CDR3 region has 13 residues. The V and J ends lost 0 bases and 5 bases respectively, with 11 bases between them. CDR3 bases: TGCAGTGCTAGAGATTGGGGGCCTCACGAGCAGTACTTC. Its translation is CSARDWGPHEQYF.

This clonotype was seen many times. This chain links TRBV28 with TRBJ1-6, with D unclear. The length of the CDR3 is 14 residues. The V end lost 3 bases, the J end lost 5 bases, and 8 bases lay between the germline ends. Germline V lookup: CDR1 MDHEN, CDR2 SYDVKM. CDR3 region: CASSFAGDNSPLHF. The DNA for the CDR3 is TGTGCCAGCAGTTTTGCGGGAGATAATTCACCCCTCCACTTT.